What follows are 5 T cell receptor beta chains derived from one specimen sequenced in a study of T cells after yellow fever vaccination. TCRdb re-called the 5' RACE reads with MiXCR, one entry per CDR3 protein. The sample comprises 500,000 to 650,000 distinct CDR3 sequences, about a sixth of which are singletons, and 17% rests with the top ten. Specimen: PBMCs, collected 5 days after the first yellow fever vaccination. These TCRs come from a man in his late teens or twenties who received the YFV17D yellow fever vaccine.

The sample holds a few counts of this clonotype. The V call is TRBV5-1, the J call TRBJ1-1, with D perhaps TRBD1 (6 bases). The germline CDR1 and CDR2 sequences are SGHRS and YFSETQ. V was trimmed by 4 bases and J by 1 base, leaving 11 bases between them. CDR3 size: 14 residues. The CDR3 here is CASSQGPPNTEAFF. Written as DNA, the CDR3 is TGCGCCAGCAGCCAGGGGCCCCCGAACACTGAAGCTTTCTTT.

This CDR3 reads CATSGDLRKLQETQYF. The DNA for the CDR3 is TGTGCCACCAGCGGGGACCTCCGAAAATTGCAAGAGACCCAGTACTTC. This chain connects TRBV15 to TRBJ2-5, with D perhaps being TRBD1 or TRBD2 (5 bases each). The V end lost 5 bases, the J end lost 2 bases, and 18 bases lay between the germline ends. The CDR3 runs to 16 residues. Germline CDR1 is LNHNV and CDR2 is YYDKDF (reference sequence).

The rearrangement uses TRBV6-2 or TRBV6-3 and TRBJ2-7; the D gene is possibly TRBD1 (5 bases). This CDR3 region has 14 residues. Germline V gene data show CDR1 as MNHEY and CDR2 as SVGEGT. Trimming took 6 bases from V and 4 from J, leaving 16 bases between them. CDR3 coding DNA: TGTGCCAGCAGATCCATCAGGGATACGTACGAGCAGTACGTC. It translates to CASRSIRDTYEQYV.

Here the CDR3 reads CASSRRQGGNSPLHF. The DNA of the CDR3 is TGTGCCAGCAGCCGTAGACAGGGGGGTAATTCACCCCTCCACTTT. The V and J genes are TRBV7-2 and TRBJ1-6; 9 positions match TRBD1. The CDR3 runs 15 residues. Trimming took 5 bases from V and 6 from J; bases not matched to a gene: 5. The germline V gene encodes CDR1 SGHTA and CDR2 FQGNSA.

This clonotype turned up a few times. The chain combines TRBV4-1 with TRBJ2-3, with D unresolved. Per the germline V gene, CDR1 is MGHRA and CDR2 is YSYEKL. The length of the CDR3 is 14 residues. V lost 1 base, J lost 4 bases, and 9 bases lay in between. CDR3 nucleotides: TGCGCCAGCAGCCAAGGTGAGGCGGCAGATACGCAGTATTTT. As protein: CASSQGEAADTQYF.